The 18 T cell receptor beta chains below come from one sample, sequenced in a study of blood T cell repertoires in COVID-19. Assay used: immunoSEQ multiplex PCR; TCRdb lists only in-frame clones, some missing. The sample holds around 67,000 clones; roughly three quarters are singletons and the top ten take over 8.5%. Sequenced input: peripheral blood. These TCRs come from a human donor in a cohort sampled during active COVID-19.

The genes are TRBV6-5 and TRBJ2-7; no clear D. The CDR3 has 11 amino acids. Trimming left V 7 bases short and J 7 bases short, with 11 bases between. Germline V gives CDR1 MNHEY, CDR2 SVGAGI. For the CDR3, the DNA is TGTGCCAGCAAAACGAGTGGTGAGCAGTACTTC. Residues: CASKTSGEQYF.

This clone was detected once. This chain uses TRBV19 with TRBJ2-1; D is unresolved. Trimming took off 1 base at V and 5 bases at J, with 15 bases between the two ends. CDR1 and CDR2 from the germline V gene are LNHDA and SQIVND (reference sequence). The CDR3 runs 16 residues. CDR3 coding DNA: TGTGCCAGTAGTATAGTTGAGGCTTCCCGTGACAATGAGCAGTTCTTC. It specifies CASSIVEASRDNEQFF.

This clone came up once. The chain joins TRBV18 to TRBJ1-1; D remains unclear. Trimming stripped 1 base from V and 1 base from J, with 10 bases between. Per the germline V gene, CDR1 is KGHSH and CDR2 is LQKENI. This CDR3 is 15 amino acids long. For the CDR3, the DNA is TGTGCCAGCTCACCACAGGAGGGTAGGAACACTGAAGCTTTCTTT. This gives the protein CASSPQEGRNTEAFF.

The V call is TRBV12-3 or TRBV12-4, the J call TRBJ2-5, with a weak D call TRBD2 (6 bases). CDR3 length equals 13 residues. V dropped 3 bases and J dropped 5 bases, with 10 bases sitting between them. CDR3 region: CASSLGTVETQYF. The CDR3 DNA is TGTGCCAGCAGTTTGGGGACTGTCGAGACCCAGTACTTC.

This clone was seen only once. The chain has TRBV5-1 and TRBJ2-1; 9 bases align to TRBD2. The CDR3 is made up of 15 amino acids. CDR1 and CDR2 (germline): SGHRS, YFSETQ. Trimming removed 3 bases from V and 4 bases from J; junction bases left unmatched: 5. The CDR3 reads CASSSLAGVYNEQFF. CDR3 DNA sequence: TGCGCCAGCAGCTCCTTAGCGGGGGTTTACAATGAGCAGTTCTTC.

The chain recombines TRBV11-2 with TRBJ2-7, with 11 bases lining up with TRBD2. The trim removed 5 bases at V and 3 bases at J, leaving 3 bases unmatched. Germline V CDR1 and CDR2: SGHAT, FQNNGV. The CDR3 spans 14 residues. The CDR3 spells CASSGLAGFYEQYF. The CDR3 nucleotides read TGTGCCAGCAGCGGACTAGCGGGTTTCTACGAGCAGTACTTC.

V and J are TRBV15 and TRBJ2-7, with TRBD1 matching over 10 bases. Germline trimming cut 5 bases from V and 3 bases from J; bases unmatched to any gene: 1. The CDR3 has 13 amino acids. CDR1 and CDR2 from the germline V gene are LNHNV and YYDKDF (reference sequence). CDR3 loop: CATSGQGDYEQYF. Written as DNA, the CDR3 is TGTGCCACCAGCGGACAGGGGGACTACGAGCAGTACTTC. The entire variable domain, with the rest obtained from reference TRBV15 and TRBJ2-7, is as follows: DAMVIQNPRYQVTQFGKPVTLSCSQTLNHNVMYWYQQKSSQAPKLLFHYYDKDFNNEADTPDNFQSRRPNTSFCFLDIRSPGLGDTAMYLCATSGQGDYEQYFGPGTRLTVT.

The J gene is TRBJ2-1, the V gene TRBV20-1, with D perhaps TRBD2 (5 bases). V was shortened by 3 bases and J by 6 bases, with 15 bases between the two germline ends. The CDR3 is 14 residues long. Germline V CDR1 and CDR2: DFQATT, SNEGSKA (reference sequence). CDR3 sequence: CSASSLGLGNEQFF. For the CDR3, the DNA is TGCAGTGCTAGTTCCCTTGGACTCGGCAATGAGCAGTTCTTC.

This clone was counted a single time. The chain has TRBV5-8 and TRBJ2-5, with D maybe TRBD2 (7 bases). The CDR3 consists of 16 residues. The V end was cut by 1 base, the J end by 5 bases, with 18 bases between. Germline CDR1 SGHTS, CDR2 YDEGEE. CDR3 nucleotide sequence: TGTGCCAGCAGCTTGAGGGGGACTACAGGGCACGAGACCCAGTACTTC. Translating it yields CASSLRGTTGHETQYF.

This clone has a handful of counts. This chain joins TRBV27 and TRBJ2-2; D unresolved. The germline V gene encodes CDR1 MNHEY and CDR2 SMNVEV (reference sequence). V lost 5 bases and J 7 bases, leaving 11 bases between the germline ends. The CDR3 totals 13 residues. This CDR3 is CASSPTLIGELFF. As DNA, the CDR3 is TGTGCCAGCAGTCCCACTCTCATCGGGGAGCTGTTTTTT.

The V and J genes are TRBV18 and TRBJ1-1; the D gene is possibly TRBD1 (6 bases). The CDR3 sequence is 15 residues long. CDR1 is KGHSH and CDR2 is LQKENI in the germline V gene. Trimming took off 5 bases at V and 4 bases at J, with 17 bases between the two ends. Here the CDR3 DNA reads TGTGCCAGCTCAGACCAAGGGGGATCAGGCACTGAAGCTTTCTTT. Translated, it gives CASSDQGGSGTEAFF. The full variable domain, with the rest looked up from reference TRBV18 and TRBJ1-1, is NAGVMQNPRHLVRRRGQEARLRCSPMKGHSHVYWYRQLPEEGLKFMVYLQKENIIDESGMPKERFSAEFPKEGPSILRIQQVVRGDSAAYFCASSDQGGSGTEAFFGQGTRLTVV.

The chain employs TRBV14 and TRBJ2-7, with 12 bases that match TRBD1. V was clipped by 4 bases and J by 5 bases; unmatched bases: 6. The CDR3 covers 15 residues. In germline, CDR1 is SGHDN, CDR2 FVKESK. The CDR3 coding sequence is TGTGCCAGCAGCCCTTGGGGGACAGGGGGCGACGAGCAGTACTTC. The encoded protein is CASSPWGTGGDEQYF.

The J gene is TRBJ1-5, the V gene TRBV21-1; the table calls TRBD1, which could not be checked here. TRBV21-1 has pseudogene status. This CDR3 spans 16 amino acids. As DNA, the CDR3 is TGTGCCAGCAGCAAGGCAGGGGGAAGGGCAGGACAGCCCCAGCATTTT. Protein: CASSKAGGRAGQPQHF.

This clone has more than one count but fewer than ten. The V call is TRBV28, the J call TRBJ1-1; unclear D gene. Between the trimmed V and J ends, which lost 5 bases and 4 bases, there was a span of 14 bases. This CDR3 region has 14 residues. CDR1 is MDHEN and CDR2 is SYDVKM in the germline V gene. CDR3 amino acids: CASSPSLAGTEAFF. Written as DNA, the CDR3 is TGTGCCAGCAGTCCAAGCCTGGCGGGCACTGAAGCTTTCTTT.

The chain uses TRBV6-1 and TRBJ1-2, with TRBD1 as a possible D gene (5 bases). The V gene's germline CDR1 is MNHNS and CDR2 SASEGT. The CDR3 runs 15 residues. Trimming removed 0 bases from V and 4 bases from J, with 12 bases in between. CDR3 region: CASSEALTGPYGYTF. CDR3 nucleotide sequence: TGTGCCAGCAGTGAAGCGCTAACAGGTCCCTATGGCTACACCTTC.

V gene TRBV7-2 combines with J gene TRBJ2-7; maybe TRBD2 (5 bases). The CDR3 contains 18 residues. Trimming left V 5 bases short and J 2 bases short, with 25 bases between. CDR1 and CDR2 (germline): SGHTA, FQGNSA. CDR3 loop: CASSEGIGVRSGAYEQYF. In DNA, the CDR3 is TGTGCCAGCAGCGAGGGTATCGGGGTAAGGTCTGGGGCCTACGAGCAGTACTTC.

This chain uses TRBV7-9 with TRBJ2-5; 13 nucleotides match TRBD2. This CDR3 is 15 amino acids long. With V trimmed by 5 bases and J by 5 bases, 5 bases remained unmatched. Germline V gene data show CDR1 as SEHNR and CDR2 as FQNEAQ (reference sequence). The CDR3 nucleotides read TGTGCCAGCAGCCCGGGACTAGCGGGATTGGAGACCCAGTACTTC. Its protein product is CASSPGLAGLETQYF.

The gene calls are TRBV29-1 and TRBJ2-2; 11 positions match TRBD2. The CDR3 totals 16 residues. Germline V gene data show CDR1 as SQVTM and CDR2 as ANQGSEA. Germline trimming cut 5 bases from V and 4 bases from J; bases unmatched to any gene: 9. The DNA of the CDR3 is TGCAGCGTTCGGATTAGCGGGAGGGCCGCCACCGGGGAGCTGTTTTTT. As protein: CSVRISGRAATGELFF.